Ten or more counts support the clone carrying this T cell receptor beta chain. Some clones are missing from TCRdb's copy, which holds only in-frame ones; the method was immunoSEQ multiplex PCR. The table records tens of thousands of clones, 70% to 90% of them present only once. V shed 0 bases and J shed 14 bases, with 11 bases lying between them. Germline V gene lookup returns CDR1 SGHDT and CDR2 YYEEEE. The CDR3 has 11 amino acids. These data originate in a study of technical replicates of blood from four donors. Material for sequencing was PBMCs. The receptor was isolated from a human donor in good health. Some clones in this sample may be carry-over from other donors' samples. V is TRBV5-6 and J is TRBJ1-1; no firm D call. Here the CDR3 DNA reads TGTGCCAGCAGCTTGGGCCCGAAACTCTTCTTT. The encoded protein is CASSLGPKLFF. Full variable domain (rest looked up from reference TRBV5-6 and TRBJ1-1): DAGVTQSPTHLIKTRGQQVTLRCSPKSGHDTVSWYQQALGQGPQFIFQYYEEEERQRGNFPDRFSGHQFPNYSSELNVNALLLGDSALYLCASSLGPKLFFGQGTRLTVV.